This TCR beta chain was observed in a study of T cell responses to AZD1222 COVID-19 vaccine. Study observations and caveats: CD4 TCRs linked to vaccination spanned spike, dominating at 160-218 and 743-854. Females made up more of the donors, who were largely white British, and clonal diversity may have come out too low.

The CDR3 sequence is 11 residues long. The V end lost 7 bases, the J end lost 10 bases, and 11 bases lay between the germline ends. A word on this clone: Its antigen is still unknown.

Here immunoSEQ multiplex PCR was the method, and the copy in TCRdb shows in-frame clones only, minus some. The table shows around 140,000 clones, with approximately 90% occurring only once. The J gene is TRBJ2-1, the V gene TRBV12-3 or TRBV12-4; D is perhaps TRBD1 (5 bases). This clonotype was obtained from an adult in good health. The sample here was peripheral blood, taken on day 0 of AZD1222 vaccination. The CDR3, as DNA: TGTGCCAGCACCCCAGGGTGGGAGCAGTTCTTC. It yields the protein CASTPGWEQFF.